The clone carrying this TCR beta chain was recorded at least ten times. Its antigen remains unidentified. This entry belongs to a study of T-cell reconstitution after alpha-beta-depleted transplantation in children. This sample's TCRbeta library carried unique molecular identifier barcodes. TCRdb ran MiXCR on the PCR reads and lists one entry per CDR3 protein. The sample shows approximately 240,000 distinct CDR3 sequences, approximately 11% of them seen only once. The V gene's germline CDR1 is LGHDT and CDR2 YNNKEL (reference sequence). The CDR3 sequence is 13 residues long. V was shortened by 2 bases and J by 0 bases, with 5 bases between the two germline ends. Study-wide points: There were some patients whose high TCRbeta diversity at day 60 came from surviving recipient T cells and thymic progenitors. After one year, T-cell counts and TCRbeta diversity mostly came from new T cells. Expanded clones from the graft, numbering several hundred, reportedly supplied alpha-beta T cells about two months after transplant.

The chain joins TRBV3-1 to TRBJ2-7; the D is unclear. The receptor was isolated from a child younger than two with acute myeloid leukemia, due to receive a stem cell transplant. The sample in question was PBMCs, obtained before TCRalphabeta/CD19-depleted stem cell transplant. CDR3 DNA: TGTGCCAGCAGCCAACCTAGCTCCTACGAGCAGTACTTC. Residues: CASSQPSSYEQYF.